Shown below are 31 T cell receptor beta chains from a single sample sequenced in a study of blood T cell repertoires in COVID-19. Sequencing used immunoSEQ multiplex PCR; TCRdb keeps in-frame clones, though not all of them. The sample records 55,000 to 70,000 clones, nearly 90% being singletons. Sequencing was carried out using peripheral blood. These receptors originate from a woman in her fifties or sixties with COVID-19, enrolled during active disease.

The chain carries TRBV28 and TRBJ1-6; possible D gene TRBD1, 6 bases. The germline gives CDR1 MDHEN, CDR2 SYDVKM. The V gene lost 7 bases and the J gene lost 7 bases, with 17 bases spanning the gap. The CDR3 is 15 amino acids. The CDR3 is CASKGGGPHNSPLHF. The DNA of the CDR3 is TGTGCCAGCAAAGGGGGGGGACCCCACAATTCACCCCTCCACTTT. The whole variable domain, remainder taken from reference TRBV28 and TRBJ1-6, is DVKVTQSSRYLVKRTGEKVFLECVQDMDHENMFWYRQDPGLGLRLIYFSYDVKMKEKGDIPEGYSVSREKKERFSLILESASTNQTSMYLCASKGGGPHNSPLHFGNGTRLTVT.

The CDR3 sequence: CAWRRSGEQYF. Written as DNA, the CDR3 is TGTGCCTGGAGAAGAAGCGGCGAGCAGTACTTC. V usage is TRBV30 and J usage is TRBJ2-7; possibly TRBD2 for D (5 bases). The CDR3 has 11 amino acids. CDR1 is GTSNPN and CDR2 is SVGIG in the germline V gene (reference sequence). V lost 3 bases and J 6 bases, leaving 9 bases between the germline ends.

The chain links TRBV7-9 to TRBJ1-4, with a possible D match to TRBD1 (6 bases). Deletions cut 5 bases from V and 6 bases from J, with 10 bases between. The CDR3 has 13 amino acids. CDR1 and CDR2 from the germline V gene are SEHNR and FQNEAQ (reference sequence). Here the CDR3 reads CASSPRGYEKLFF. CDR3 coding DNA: TGTGCCAGCAGCCCCAGGGGATATGAAAAACTGTTTTTT.

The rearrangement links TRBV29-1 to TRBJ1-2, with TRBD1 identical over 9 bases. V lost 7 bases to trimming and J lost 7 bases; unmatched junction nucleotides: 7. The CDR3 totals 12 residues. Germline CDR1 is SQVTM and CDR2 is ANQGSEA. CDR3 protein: CSGRQGGGGYTF. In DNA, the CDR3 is TGCAGCGGCCGACAGGGGGGCGGTGGCTACACCTTC.

The CDR3: CASNWVGTLHF. CDR3 in DNA: TGTGCCAGCAATTGGGTCGGGACCCTCCACTTT. The V and J genes are TRBV2 and TRBJ1-6; D gene uncertain. Trimming removed 7 bases at V and 14 bases at J, with 12 bases between. Germline V lookup: CDR1 SNHLY, CDR2 FYNNEI. The CDR3 totals 11 residues. Together with reference TRBV2 and TRBJ1-6, the CDR3 gives the full variable domain: EPEVTQTPSHQVTQMGQEVILRCVPISNHLYFYWYRQILGQKVEFLVSFYNNEISEKSEIFDDQFSVERPDGSNFTLKIRSTKLEDSAMYFCASNWVGTLHFGNGTRLTVT.

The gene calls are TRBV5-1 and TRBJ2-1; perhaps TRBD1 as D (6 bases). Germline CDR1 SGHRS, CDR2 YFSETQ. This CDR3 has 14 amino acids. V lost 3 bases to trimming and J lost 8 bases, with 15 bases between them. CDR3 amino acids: CASSSPGRGDEQFF. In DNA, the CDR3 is TGCGCCAGCAGCTCCCCTGGCAGGGGCGATGAGCAGTTCTTC.

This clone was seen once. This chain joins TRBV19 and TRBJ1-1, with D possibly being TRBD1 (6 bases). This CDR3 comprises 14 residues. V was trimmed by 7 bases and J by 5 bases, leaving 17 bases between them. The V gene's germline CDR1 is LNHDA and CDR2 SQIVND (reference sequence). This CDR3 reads CASTSRGGGTEAFF. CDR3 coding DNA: TGTGCCAGTACCTCCCGAGGGGGTGGTACTGAAGCTTTCTTT.

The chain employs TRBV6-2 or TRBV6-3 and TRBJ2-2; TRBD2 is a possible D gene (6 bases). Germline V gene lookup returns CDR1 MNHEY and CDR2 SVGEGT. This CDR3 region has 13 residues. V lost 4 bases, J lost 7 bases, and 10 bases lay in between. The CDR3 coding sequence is TGTGCCAGCAGTTTCTCGCGGGGCGGGGAGCTGTTTTTT. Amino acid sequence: CASSFSRGGELFF.

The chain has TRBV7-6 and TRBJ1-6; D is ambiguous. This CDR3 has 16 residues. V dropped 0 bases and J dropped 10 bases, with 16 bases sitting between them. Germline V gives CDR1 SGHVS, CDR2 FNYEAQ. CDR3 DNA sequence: TGTGCCAGCAGCTTAGCCTTGAATAGCGGGGAATCACCCCTCCACTTT. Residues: CASSLALNSGESPLHF.

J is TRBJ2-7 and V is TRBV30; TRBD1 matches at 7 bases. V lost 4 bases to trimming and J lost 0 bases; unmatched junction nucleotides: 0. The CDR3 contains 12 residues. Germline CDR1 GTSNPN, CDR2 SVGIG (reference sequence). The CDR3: CAWNRGSYEQYF. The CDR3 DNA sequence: TGTGCCTGGAACAGGGGCTCCTACGAGCAGTACTTC.

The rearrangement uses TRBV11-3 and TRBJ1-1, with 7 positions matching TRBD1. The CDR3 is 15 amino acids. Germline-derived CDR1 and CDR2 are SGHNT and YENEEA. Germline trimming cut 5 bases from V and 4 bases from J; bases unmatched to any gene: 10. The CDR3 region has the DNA TGTGCCAGCAGCCCCACAACAGGGGCGGGCACTGAAGCTTTCTTT. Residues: CASSPTTGAGTEAFF. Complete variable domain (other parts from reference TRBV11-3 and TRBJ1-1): EAGVVQSPRYKIIEKKQPVAFWCNPISGHNTLYWYLQNLGQGPELLIRYENEEAVDDSQLPKDRFSAERLKGVDSTLKIQPAELGDSAVYLCASSPTTGAGTEAFFGQGTRLTVV.

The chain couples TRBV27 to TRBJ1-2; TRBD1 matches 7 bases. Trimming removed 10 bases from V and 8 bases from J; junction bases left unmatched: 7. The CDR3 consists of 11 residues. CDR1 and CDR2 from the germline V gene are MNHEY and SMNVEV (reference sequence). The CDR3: CATSTGQGYTF. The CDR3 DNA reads TGTGCCACTTCGACAGGGCAAGGCTACACCTTC.

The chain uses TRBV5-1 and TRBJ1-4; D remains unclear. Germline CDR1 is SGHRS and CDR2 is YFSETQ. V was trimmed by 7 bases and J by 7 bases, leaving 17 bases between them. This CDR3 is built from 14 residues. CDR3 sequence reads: CASSRRELGEKLFF. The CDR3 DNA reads TGCGCCAGCTCTCGGAGGGAATTGGGTGAAAAACTGTTTTTT.

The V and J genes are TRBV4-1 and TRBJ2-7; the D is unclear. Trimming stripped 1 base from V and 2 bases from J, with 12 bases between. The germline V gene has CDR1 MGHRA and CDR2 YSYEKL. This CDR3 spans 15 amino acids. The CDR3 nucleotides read TGCGCCAGCAGCCAAGGTGCCCCGAGTCCCTACGAGCAGTACTTC. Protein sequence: CASSQGAPSPYEQYF.

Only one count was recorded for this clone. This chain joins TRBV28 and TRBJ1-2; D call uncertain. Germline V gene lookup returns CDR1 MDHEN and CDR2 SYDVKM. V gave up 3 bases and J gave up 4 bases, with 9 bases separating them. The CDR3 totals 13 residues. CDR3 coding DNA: TGTGCCAGCAGTTTTGAGGGTTTCTATGGCTACACCTTC. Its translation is CASSFEGFYGYTF.

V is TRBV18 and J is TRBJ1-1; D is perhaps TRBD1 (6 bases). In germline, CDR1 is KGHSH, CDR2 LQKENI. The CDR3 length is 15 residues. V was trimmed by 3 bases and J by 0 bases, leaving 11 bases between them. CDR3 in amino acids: CASSPGGGLNTEAFF. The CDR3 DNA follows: TGTGCCAGCTCACCGGGGGGGGGCCTGAACACTGAAGCTTTCTTT.

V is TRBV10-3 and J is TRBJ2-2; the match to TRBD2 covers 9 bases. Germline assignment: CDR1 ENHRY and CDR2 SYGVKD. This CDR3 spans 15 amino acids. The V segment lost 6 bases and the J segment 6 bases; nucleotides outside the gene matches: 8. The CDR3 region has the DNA TGTGCCATCAGCCCAGCGGGAGGAGTAGCCGGGGAGCTGTTTTTT. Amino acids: CAISPAGGVAGELFF.

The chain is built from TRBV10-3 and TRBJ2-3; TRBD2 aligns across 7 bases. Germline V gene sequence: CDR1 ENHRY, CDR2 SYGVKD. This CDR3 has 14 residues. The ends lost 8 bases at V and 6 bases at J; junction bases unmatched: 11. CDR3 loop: CAIGKAGVTDTQYF. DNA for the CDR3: TGTGCCATCGGCAAGGCGGGAGTAACGGATACGCAGTATTTT.

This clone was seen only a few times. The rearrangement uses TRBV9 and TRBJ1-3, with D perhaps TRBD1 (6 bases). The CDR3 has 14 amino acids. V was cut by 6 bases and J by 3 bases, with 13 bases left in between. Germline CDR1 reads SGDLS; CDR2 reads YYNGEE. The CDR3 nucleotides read TGTGCCAGCAACCCGACAGGCTATGGAAACACCATATATTTT. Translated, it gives CASNPTGYGNTIYF. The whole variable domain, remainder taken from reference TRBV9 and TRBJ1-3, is DSGVTQTPKHLITATGQRVTLRCSPRSGDLSVYWYQQSLDQGLQFLIQYYNGEERAKGNILERFSAQQFPDLHSELNLSSLELGDSALYFCASNPTGYGNTIYFGEGSWLTVV.

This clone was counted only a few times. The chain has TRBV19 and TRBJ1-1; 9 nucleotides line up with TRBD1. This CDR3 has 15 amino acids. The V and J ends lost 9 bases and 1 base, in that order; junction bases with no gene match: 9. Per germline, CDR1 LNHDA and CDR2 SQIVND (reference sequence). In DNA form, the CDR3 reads TGTGCCAGCCCCCCCCGGGGACAGGGGAACACTGAAGCTTTCTTT. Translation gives CASPPRGQGNTEAFF.

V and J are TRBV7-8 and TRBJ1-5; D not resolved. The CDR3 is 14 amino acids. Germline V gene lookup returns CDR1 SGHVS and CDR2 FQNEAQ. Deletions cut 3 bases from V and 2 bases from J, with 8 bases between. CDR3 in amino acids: CASSFGGRNQPQHF. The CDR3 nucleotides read TGTGCCAGCAGCTTTGGCGGGCGCAATCAGCCCCAGCATTTT.

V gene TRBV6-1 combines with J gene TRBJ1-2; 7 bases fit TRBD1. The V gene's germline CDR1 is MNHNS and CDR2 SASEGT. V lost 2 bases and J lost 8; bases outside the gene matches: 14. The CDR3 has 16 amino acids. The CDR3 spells CASSESYGTELRGYTF. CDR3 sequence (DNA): TGTGCCAGCAGTGAAAGTTATGGGACAGAGCTTCGAGGCTACACCTTC.

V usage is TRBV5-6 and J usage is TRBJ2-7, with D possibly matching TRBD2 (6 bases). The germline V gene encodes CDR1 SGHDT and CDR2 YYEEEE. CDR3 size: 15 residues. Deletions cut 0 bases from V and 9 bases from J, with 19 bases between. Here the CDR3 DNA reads TGTGCCAGCAGCTTGGGGGGAGGACCCCGGGATGGGCAGTACTTC. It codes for CASSLGGGPRDGQYF.

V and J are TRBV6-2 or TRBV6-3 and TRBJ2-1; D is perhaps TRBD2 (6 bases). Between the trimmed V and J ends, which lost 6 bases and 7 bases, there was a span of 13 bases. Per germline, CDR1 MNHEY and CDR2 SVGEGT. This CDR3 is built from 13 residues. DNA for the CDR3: TGTGCCAGCAGCCGTTTTCGGGGGAATGAGCAGTTCTTC. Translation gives CASSRFRGNEQFF.

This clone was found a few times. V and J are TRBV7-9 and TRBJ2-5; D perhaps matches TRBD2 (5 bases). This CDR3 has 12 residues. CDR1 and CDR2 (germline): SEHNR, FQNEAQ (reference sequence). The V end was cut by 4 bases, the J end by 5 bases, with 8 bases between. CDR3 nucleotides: TGTGCCAGCAGCTGGACTGTGGAGACCCAGTACTTC. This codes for CASSWTVETQYF.

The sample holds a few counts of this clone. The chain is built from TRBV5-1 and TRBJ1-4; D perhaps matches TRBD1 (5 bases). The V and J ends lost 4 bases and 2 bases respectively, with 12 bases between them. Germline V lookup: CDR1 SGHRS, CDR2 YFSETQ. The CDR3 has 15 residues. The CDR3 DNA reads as TGCGCCAGCAGCCACACGGAGGGGACTAATGAAAAACTGTTTTTT. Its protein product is CASSHTEGTNEKLFF.

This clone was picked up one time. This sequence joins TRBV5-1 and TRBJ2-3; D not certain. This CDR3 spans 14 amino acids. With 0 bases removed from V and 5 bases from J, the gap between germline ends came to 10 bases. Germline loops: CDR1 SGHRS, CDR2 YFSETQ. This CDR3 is CASSLAGTRDTQYF. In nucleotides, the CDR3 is TGCGCCAGCAGCTTGGCTGGCACCCGAGATACGCAGTATTTT.

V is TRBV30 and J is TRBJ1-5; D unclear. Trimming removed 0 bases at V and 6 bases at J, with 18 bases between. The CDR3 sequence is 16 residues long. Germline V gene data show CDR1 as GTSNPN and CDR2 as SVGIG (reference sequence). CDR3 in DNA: TGTGCCTGGAGTGTAGGTTTTAGGGCAGAGGGTCAGCCCCAGCATTTT. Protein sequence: CAWSVGFRAEGQPQHF.

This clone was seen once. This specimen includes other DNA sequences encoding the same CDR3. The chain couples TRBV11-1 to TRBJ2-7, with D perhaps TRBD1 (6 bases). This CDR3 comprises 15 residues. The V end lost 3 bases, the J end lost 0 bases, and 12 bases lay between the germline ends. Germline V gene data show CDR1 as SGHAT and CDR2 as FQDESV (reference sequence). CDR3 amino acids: CASSLEQGSSYEQYF. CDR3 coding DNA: TGTGCCAGCAGCTTGGAACAGGGAAGCTCCTACGAGCAGTACTTC.

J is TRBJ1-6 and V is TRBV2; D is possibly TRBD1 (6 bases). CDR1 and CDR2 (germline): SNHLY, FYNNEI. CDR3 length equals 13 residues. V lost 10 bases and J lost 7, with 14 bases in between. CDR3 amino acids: CATLGQGNSPLHF. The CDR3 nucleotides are TGTGCCACCCTGGGGCAGGGGAATTCACCCCTCCACTTT.

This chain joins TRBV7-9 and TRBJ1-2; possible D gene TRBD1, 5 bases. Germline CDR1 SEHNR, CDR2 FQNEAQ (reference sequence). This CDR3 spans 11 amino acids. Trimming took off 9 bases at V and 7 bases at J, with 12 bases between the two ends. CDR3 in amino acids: CASGGVVGYTF. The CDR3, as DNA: TGTGCCAGTGGGGGGGTGGTTGGCTACACCTTC.